This entry lists 29 T cell receptor beta chains sequenced from one sample in a study of T cells after posttransplantation cyclophosphamide. Controls had myeloablative marrow grafts with methotrexate and calcineurin inhibitor, sampled at 1 year. Profiled with immunoSEQ multiplex PCR; TCRdb holds only in-frame clones, not every one. In the table there are 20,000 to 25,000 clones, approximately 90% of which are singletons. Here the sequenced sample was PBMCs, taken just over 350 days after allogeneic stem cell transplant with calcineurin inhibitor and methotrexate. All receptors derive from a female patient between 25 and 45 years old who received an allogeneic stem cell transplant from an unrelated donor, was CMV-positive, and had acute and chronic GVHD. Some T cells may be provided by the graft donor.

This chain links TRBV19 with TRBJ2-7; 7 bases agree with TRBD2. The CDR3 consists of 17 residues. V was pared by 1 base and J by 5 bases, with 14 bases of the junction left unmatched. Germline assignment: CDR1 LNHDA and CDR2 SQIVND (reference sequence). In DNA form, the CDR3 reads TGTGCCAGTAGTATAGGTCCTATCGGCGGGAGTCCCAACGAGCAGTACGTC. Its protein product is CASSIGPIGGSPNEQYV.

V usage is TRBV18 and J usage is TRBJ2-7, with TRBD1 matching over 10 bases. Germline CDR1 and CDR2: KGHSH and LQKENI. After removal of 3 bases from V and 3 bases from J, the junction contained 5 bases not matched to a gene. CDR3 length: 15 amino acids. The CDR3 DNA is TGTGCCAGCTCACCCTCGGGACAGGGGCTCTACGAGCAGTACTTC. Amino acids: CASSPSGQGLYEQYF. Looking up the rest from reference TRBV18 and TRBJ2-7 gives the full variable domain: NAGVMQNPRHLVRRRGQEARLRCSPMKGHSHVYWYRQLPEEGLKFMVYLQKENIIDESGMPKERFSAEFPKEGPSILRIQQVVRGDSAAYFCASSPSGQGLYEQYFGPGTRLTVT.

The chain recombines TRBV4-1 with TRBJ2-1; TRBD1 might be the D (5 bases). The length of the CDR3 is 14 residues. From germline, CDR1 is MGHRA and CDR2 YSYEKL. The V end was cut by 1 base, the J end by 4 bases, with 8 bases between. The CDR3 region has the DNA TGCGCCAGCAGCCAAGTTGACAGATACAATGAGCAGTTCTTC. Amino acids: CASSQVDRYNEQFF.

The chain couples TRBV6-6 to TRBJ1-2, with 7 bases fitting TRBD1. V gave up 7 bases and J gave up 7 bases; unmatched junction bases: 9. The CDR3 is made up of 13 amino acids. Germline V gene lookup returns CDR1 MNHNY and CDR2 SVGAGI (reference sequence). The CDR3: CASKTQGRGGYTF. CDR3 coding DNA: TGTGCCAGCAAAACACAGGGGCGGGGTGGCTACACCTTC.

V and J are TRBV5-1 and TRBJ2-3, with unresolved D. Trimming stripped 4 bases from V and 0 bases from J, with 15 bases between. Per germline, CDR1 SGHRS and CDR2 YFSETQ. The CDR3 sequence is 16 residues long. In nucleotides, the CDR3 is TGCGCCAGCAGCGTGTTTTTTGCGGTGAGCACAGATACGCAGTATTTT. Amino acids: CASSVFFAVSTDTQYF.

V usage is TRBV6-6 and J usage is TRBJ2-7, with D tentatively TRBD2 (5 bases). The V end was cut by 2 bases, the J end by 3 bases, with 14 bases between. The CDR3 has 15 amino acids. Germline CDR1 reads MNHNY; CDR2 reads SVGAGI (reference sequence). The CDR3 loop reads CASSYPVGGNYEQYF. In DNA form, the CDR3 reads TGTGCCAGCAGTTACCCGGTCGGAGGAAACTACGAGCAGTACTTC.

The CDR3 bases are TGTGCCAGCAGCACCGCTAGATTGAATGAGCAGTTCTTC. Its protein is CASSTARLNEQFF. The V call is TRBV7-2, the J call TRBJ2-1; D is unclear. V lost 5 bases, J lost 7 bases, and 12 bases lay in between. Looked up from germline, CDR1 is SGHTA and CDR2 is FQGNSA. This CDR3 contains 13 residues.

The V gene is TRBV19, the J gene TRBJ2-4; D possibly corresponds to TRBD2 (8 bases). CDR1 is LNHDA and CDR2 is SQIVND in the germline V gene (reference sequence). The CDR3 covers 21 residues. Trimming left V 3 bases short and J 2 bases short, with 29 bases between. DNA of the CDR3: TGTGCCAGTAGTATTGGTCGGGTCGAGACAGGGACTAGGGCGACCAAAAACATTCAGTACTTC. Amino acids: CASSIGRVETGTRATKNIQYF.

This clone was counted between two and nine times. The chain joins TRBV4-3 to TRBJ1-4; D is undetermined. Per the germline V gene, CDR1 is LGHNA and CDR2 is YSLEER. CDR3 length equals 15 residues. V lost 1 base and J 5 bases, leaving 11 bases between the germline ends. The DNA of the CDR3 is TGCGCCAGCAGCCAAGGTGTGGCTTCAAATGAAAAACTGTTTTTT. It specifies CASSQGVASNEKLFF.

V is TRBV18 and J is TRBJ2-2, with 8 nucleotides matching TRBD2. The CDR3 has 16 amino acids. The J segment lost 0 bases and the V segment lost 3 bases, leaving 3 bases of the junction unmatched. The germline CDR1 and CDR2 sequences are KGHSH and LQKENI. The CDR3 reads CASSPELAANTGELFF. For the CDR3, the DNA is TGTGCCAGCTCACCGGAACTAGCGGCGAACACCGGGGAGCTGTTTTTT.

In this sample, this clone turned up a few times. One junction end disagrees with the germline gene, perhaps due to a read error. The rearrangement joins TRBV7-7 to TRBJ1-1, with TRBD1 as a possible D gene (5 bases). In germline, CDR1 is SSHAT, CDR2 FNYEAQ (reference sequence). The CDR3 runs to 13 residues. CDR3 sequence reads: CASSIGQNTEAFF. In DNA form, the CDR3 reads TGTGCTAGCAGCATAGGACAGAACACTGAAGCTTTCTTT.

The CDR3 loop reads CASSLNAGNYEQYF. CDR3 DNA sequence: TGTGCCAGCAGCTTGAATGCGGGGAACTACGAGCAGTACTTC. The chain recombines TRBV11-2 with TRBJ2-7; a weak D match, TRBD2 (6 bases). Germline values: CDR1 SGHAT, CDR2 FQNNGV. This CDR3 is built from 14 residues. V was cut by 3 bases and J by 3 bases, with 12 bases left in between.

The J gene is TRBJ2-7, the V gene TRBV5-8; a possible D gene is TRBD2 (5 bases). Germline V gene data show CDR1 as SGHTS and CDR2 as YDEGEE. This CDR3 has 15 residues. V shed 2 bases and J shed 6 bases, with 18 bases lying between them. The CDR3 nucleotides read TGTGCCAGCAGCTTCATGGCCACGGGGTTGGTCGAGCAGTACTTC. Translated, it gives CASSFMATGLVEQYF.

The chain combines TRBV6-1 with TRBJ2-5; maybe TRBD1 (6 bases). This CDR3 has 17 residues. Germline lookup yields CDR1 MNHNS and CDR2 SASEGT. Trimming pared 2 bases from V and 5 bases from J, leaving 21 bases between. The CDR3 reads CASSERSPFTGQETQYF. DNA of the CDR3: TGTGCCAGCAGTGAACGCTCGCCTTTTACAGGGCAGGAGACCCAGTACTTC.

The chain uses TRBV4-2 and TRBJ2-5; 8 bases line up with TRBD2. The J call may not be correct, given that the DNA end is closer to TRBJ2-7. The CDR3 is 16 residues long. Germline V gene sequence: CDR1 LGHNA, CDR2 YNFKEQ. In nucleotides, the CDR3 is TGTGCCAGCAGCCAAGAGGGGCGGGAGGAGTCCTACGAGCAGTACTTC. Its translation is CASSQEGREESYEQYF.

To note about this clone: The DNA is left out, because the CDR3 cannot be placed on it with certainty; the CDR3 is given as TCRdb lists it. V and J are TRBV27 and TRBJ1-4; the table's D gene call, TRBD1, was not cross checked with the DNA. The CDR3 spans 15 residues, counting both ends. CDR1 and CDR2 from the germline V gene are MNHEY and SMNVEV (reference sequence). The CDR3 spells CASSSSDSRNEKLFF.

The chain recombines TRBV9 with TRBJ2-1; 12 nucleotides line up with TRBD2. The CDR3 has 16 amino acids. Trimming cost V 4 bases and J 6 bases; bases outside gene matches: 8. Germline loops: CDR1 SGDLS, CDR2 YYNGEE. The CDR3 spells CASSSPSGRAANEQFF. CDR3 nucleotide sequence: TGTGCCAGCAGCTCTCCTAGCGGGAGGGCCGCCAATGAGCAGTTCTTC.

The V gene is TRBV19, the J gene TRBJ1-1, with 11 bases identical to TRBD1. This CDR3 region has 16 residues. The trim removed 5 bases at V and 7 bases at J, leaving 12 bases unmatched. Germline CDR1 and CDR2: LNHDA and SQIVND (reference sequence). CDR3 coding DNA: TGTGCCAGTAGTTTCGGGACAGGGGGAGGGTGGTATGAAGCTTTCTTT. Its translation is CASSFGTGGGWYEAFF.

The chain recombines TRBV25-1 with TRBJ1-4, with TRBD1 matching 7 bases. Germline V gene sequence: CDR1 MGHDK, CDR2 SYGVNS. CDR3 size: 14 residues. The ends lost 7 bases at V and 10 bases at J; junction bases unmatched: 12. CDR3 in DNA: TGTGCCAGCATTGGGGCCGGGACAGCGACAAAACTGTTTTTT. Translated, it gives CASIGAGTATKLFF.

This rearrangement joins TRBV7-2 to TRBJ2-2, with TRBD2 identical over 10 bases. The CDR3 has 18 residues. V shed 5 bases and J 0 bases; nucleotides not matched to a gene: 9. Germline CDR1 is SGHTA and CDR2 is FQGNSA. CDR3 region: CASSAVAGGFANTGELFF. DNA for the CDR3: TGTGCCAGCAGCGCCGTAGCGGGAGGCTTCGCGAACACCGGGGAGCTGTTTTTT.

This clone appeared a few times. The chain combines TRBV15 with TRBJ1-2; 9 nucleotides align to TRBD1. Looked up from germline, CDR1 is LNHNV and CDR2 is YYDKDF (reference sequence). The CDR3 is 15 residues long. Trimming at V came to 0 bases and at J to 8 bases, leaving 7 bases not matched to a gene. The CDR3 DNA is TGTGCCACCAGCAGAGATGGGACAGGGTTAAGAGGCTACACCTTC. This codes for CATSRDGTGLRGYTF.

This clone came up a few times. This chain uses TRBV6-5 with TRBJ2-4; 7 nucleotides match TRBD2. Per the germline V gene, CDR1 is MNHEY and CDR2 is SVGAGI. With V trimmed by 2 bases and J by 2 bases, 6 bases remained unmatched. The CDR3 runs 16 residues. The CDR3 region is CASSYTSDASKNIQYF. CDR3 nucleotides: TGTGCCAGCAGTTACACTAGCGATGCCTCCAAAAACATTCAGTACTTC.

The rearrangement uses TRBV6-5 and TRBJ1-1; TRBD1 aligns across 7 bases. After removal of 4 bases from V and 1 base from J, the junction contained 6 bases not matched to a gene. The CDR3 contains 15 residues. Germline assignment: CDR1 MNHEY and CDR2 SVGAGI. CDR3 region: CASSFTGTANTEAFF. The DNA for the CDR3 is TGTGCCAGCAGTTTTACCGGGACAGCGAACACTGAAGCTTTCTTT.

The chain carries TRBV7-6 and TRBJ2-1, with TRBD1 identical over 9 bases. Trimming cost V 0 bases and J 8 bases; bases outside gene matches: 8. The CDR3 is 16 residues long. Germline CDR1 reads SGHVS; CDR2 reads FNYEAQ. The CDR3 DNA is TGTGCCAGCAGCTTAGCGGTGGGACAGGGATCATATGAGCAGTTCTTC. It codes for CASSLAVGQGSYEQFF. The variable domain in full, with the rest retrieved from reference TRBV7-6 and TRBJ2-1, is GAGVSQSPRYKVTKRGQDVALRCDPISGHVSLYWYRQALGQGPEFLTYFNYEAQQDKSGLPNDRFSAERPEGSISTLTIQRTEQRDSAMYRCASSLAVGQGSYEQFFGPGTRLTVL.

The chain is built from TRBV10-2 and TRBJ1-1; 7 nucleotides match TRBD1. V gave up 7 bases and J gave up 1 base; unmatched junction bases: 3. The CDR3 covers 13 residues. Germline CDR1 and CDR2: WSHSY and SAAADI. CDR3 coding DNA: TGCGCCAGCACTCCAGGGGGGAACACTGAAGCTTTCTTT. Translated, it gives CASTPGGNTEAFF.

The chain recombines TRBV7-8 with TRBJ1-2; 10 nucleotides line up with TRBD1. V lost 1 base, J lost 7 bases, and 6 bases stayed unmatched. The germline CDR1 and CDR2 sequences are SGHVS and FQNEAQ. This CDR3 comprises 15 residues. The CDR3 is CASSLVGTGVTGYTF. The CDR3 DNA is TGTGCCAGCAGCTTAGTCGGGACAGGGGTAACTGGCTACACCTTC.

V is TRBV5-8 and J is TRBJ1-6, with 7 bases identical to TRBD1. Germline V gene data show CDR1 as SGHTS and CDR2 as YDEGEE. This CDR3 contains 15 residues. Losses at the gene ends were 1 base for V and 6 bases for J; bases not matched to a gene: 4. The CDR3 DNA reads TGTGCCAGCAGCTTGCAGGGACAGATTAATTCACCCCTCCACTTT. Residues: CASSLQGQINSPLHF. The whole variable domain, remainder taken from reference TRBV5-8 and TRBJ1-6, is EAGVTQSPTHLIKTRGQQATLRCSPISGHTSVYWYQQALGLGLQFLLWYDEGEERNRGNFPPRFSGRQFPNYSSELNVNALELEDSALYLCASSLQGQINSPLHFGNGTRLTVT.

V is TRBV2 and J is TRBJ2-2, with a weak D call TRBD2 (6 bases). Looked up from germline, CDR1 is SNHLY and CDR2 is FYNNEI. This CDR3 spans 13 amino acids. Trimming removed 8 bases at V and 6 bases at J, with 13 bases between. CDR3 sequence: CASSGVSAGELFF. DNA of the CDR3: TGTGCCAGCTCGGGGGTCTCGGCCGGGGAGCTGTTTTTT. The entire variable domain, with the rest obtained from reference TRBV2 and TRBJ2-2, is as follows: EPEVTQTPSHQVTQMGQEVILRCVPISNHLYFYWYRQILGQKVEFLVSFYNNEISEKSEIFDDQFSVERPDGSNFTLKIRSTKLEDSAMYFCASSGVSAGELFFGEGSRLTVL.

The chain joins TRBV10-3 to TRBJ2-7; 8 bases map to TRBD1. The junction had 3 bases not matched to a gene; V was cut back by 3 bases and J by 5 bases. Per the germline V gene, CDR1 is ENHRY and CDR2 is SYGVKD. The CDR3 totals 13 residues. CDR3 sequence: CAISDRTGNEQYF. For the CDR3, the DNA is TGTGCCATCAGTGACAGGACAGGGAACGAGCAGTACTTC.